Listed here are 26 T cell receptor beta chains from one sample, sequenced in a study of T cell responses to AZD1222 COVID-19 vaccine. Assay: immunoSEQ multiplex PCR; the TCRdb copy retains only in-frame clones and omits some. Among 140,000 to 150,000 clones, approximately 85% were seen once, and the ten largest hold about 8%. Here the sequenced sample was peripheral blood, taken on day 0 of AZD1222 vaccination. These receptors were obtained from an adult in good health.

This chain connects TRBV3-1 (or the pseudogene TRBV3-2) to TRBJ1-3; D gene unclear. Germline V gene data show CDR1 as LGHDT and CDR2 as YNNKEL (reference sequence). CDR3 length: 12 residues. The V end was cut by 1 base, the J end by 10 bases, with 8 bases between. The CDR3 sequence is CASSQVPGTIYF. DNA for the CDR3: TGTGCCAGCAGCCAAGTTCCGGGAACCATATATTTT.

J is TRBJ1-1 and V is TRBV7-9, with D unclear. V shed 5 bases and J shed 1 base, with 11 bases lying between them. This CDR3 region has 14 residues. Germline CDR1 SEHNR, CDR2 FQNEAQ (reference sequence). In DNA form, the CDR3 reads TGTGCCAGCAGCCCACGTGGTTCGAACACTGAAGCTTTCTTT. It translates to CASSPRGSNTEAFF.

A single count supports this clone. The CDR3 spells CASSYSVTNYGYTF. In DNA, the CDR3 is TGTGCCAGCAGTTACTCAGTCACTAACTATGGCTACACCTTC. The V call is TRBV6-5, the J call TRBJ1-2, with D unclear. The germline V and J ends were trimmed by 0 bases and 0 bases, with 5 bases remaining between them. CDR3 length: 14 residues. CDR1 and CDR2 (germline): MNHEY, SVGAGI.

The chain is built from TRBV3-1 (or the pseudogene TRBV3-2) and TRBJ2-5, with a weak D call TRBD2 (5 bases). Germline V CDR1 and CDR2: LGHDT, YNNKEL (reference sequence). Trimming took off 5 bases at V and 1 base at J, with 17 bases between the two ends. This CDR3 has 16 residues. In DNA form, the CDR3 reads TGTGCCAGCAGCTCTGGACTGGTCGTAACCCAAGAGACCCAGTACTTC. Translated: CASSSGLVVTQETQYF.

The V call is TRBV5-1, the J call TRBJ1-6; tentatively, D is TRBD1 (6 bases). The CDR3 runs to 14 residues. Germline V gene sequence: CDR1 SGHRS, CDR2 YFSETQ. The V end lost 3 bases, the J end lost 7 bases, and 11 bases lay between the germline ends. The CDR3, as DNA: TGCGCCAGCAGCTCACAGGGTTGGAATTCACCCCTCCACTTT. Translated, it gives CASSSQGWNSPLHF.

The chain combines TRBV19 with TRBJ2-5; a possible D gene is TRBD2 (6 bases). This CDR3 is built from 14 residues. CDR1 is LNHDA and CDR2 is SQIVND in the germline V gene (reference sequence). Trimming shortened V by 3 bases and J by 5 bases, and 13 bases separated the two germline ends. CDR3 in DNA: TGTGCCAGTAGTATCGAGGCCGGAGGGGAGACCCAGTACTTC. Translation: CASSIEAGGETQYF.

In DNA form, the CDR3 reads TGTGCCAGCAGCCAAGATCCGGCGGACCCCTCCTACAATGAGCAGTTCTTC. It is translated as CASSQDPADPSYNEQFF. V gene TRBV3-1 (or the pseudogene TRBV3-2) combines with J gene TRBJ2-1; D not certain. Per the germline V gene, CDR1 is LGHDT and CDR2 is YNNKEL (reference sequence). CDR3 length: 17 residues. Deletions cut 0 bases from V and 0 bases from J, with 12 bases between.

CDR3 amino acids: CASSQVSGLRREQYF. DNA for the CDR3: TGCGCCAGCAGCCAAGTATCCGGGCTCCGGAGAGAGCAGTACTTC. The chain is built from TRBV4-1 and TRBJ2-7; D remains unclear. Germline CDR1 is MGHRA and CDR2 is YSYEKL. This CDR3 has 15 residues. The germline V and J ends were trimmed by 1 base and 7 bases, with 17 bases remaining between them.

A single count supports this clone. CDR3: CAWSVLSGPGITGELFF. CDR3 bases: TGTGCCTGGAGTGTACTCTCAGGCCCGGGTATAACCGGGGAGCTGTTTTTT. The genes are TRBV30 and TRBJ2-2; D is undetermined. Trimming shortened V by 0 bases and J by 5 bases, and 19 bases separated the two germline ends. CDR3 size: 17 residues. Per germline, CDR1 GTSNPN and CDR2 SVGIG (reference sequence).

In this sample, this clone turned up once. The V and J genes are TRBV30 and TRBJ1-2; possible D gene TRBD1, 6 bases. Per the germline V gene, CDR1 is GTSNPN and CDR2 is SVGIG (reference sequence). The ends were cut back, 4 bases at V and 2 bases at J, with 11 bases in the middle. The length of the CDR3 is 13 residues. CDR3 sequence: CAWTLGANYGYTF. CDR3 coding DNA: TGTGCCTGGACCTTGGGGGCGAACTATGGCTACACCTTC.

V is TRBV10-3 and J is TRBJ2-1; 9 bases fit TRBD1. The trim removed 6 bases at V and 3 bases at J, leaving 3 bases unmatched. The germline V gene encodes CDR1 ENHRY and CDR2 SYGVKD. This CDR3 region has 14 residues. Written as DNA, the CDR3 is TGTGCCATCAGAAGACAGGGGGACTACAATGAGCAGTTCTTC. This translates into CAIRRQGDYNEQFF.

The J gene is TRBJ1-5, the V gene TRBV5-8, with TRBD1 as a possible D gene (5 bases). This CDR3 has 17 amino acids. With 6 bases removed from V and 0 bases from J, the gap between germline ends came to 19 bases. CDR1 is SGHTS, CDR2 YDEGEE, per germline. In nucleotides, the CDR3 is TGTGCCAGCACCCGAGAGTTGGGCAGGGCTAGCAATCAGCCCCAGCATTTT. It is translated as CASTRELGRASNQPQHF.

This clone occurred a few times. V is TRBV3-1 (or the pseudogene TRBV3-2) and J is TRBJ1-2; weak D call: TRBD1 (6 bases). The CDR3 length is 15 residues. Germline CDR1 reads LGHDT; CDR2 reads YNNKEL (reference sequence). The V and J ends lost 3 bases and 3 bases respectively, with 14 bases between them. CDR3 sequence: CASSQDSWRDYGYTF. CDR3 coding DNA: TGTGCCAGCAGCCAGGACAGTTGGAGGGACTATGGCTACACCTTC.

This clone was counted a single time. The chain links TRBV11-2 to TRBJ2-7, with D maybe TRBD2 (5 bases). The CDR3 has 15 amino acids. Germline CDR1 reads SGHAT; CDR2 reads FQNNGV. Trimming shortened V by 5 bases and J by 3 bases, and 17 bases separated the two germline ends. Here the CDR3 DNA reads TGTGCCAGCAGCCACGAGGGTAGGAGTGACTACGAGCAGTACTTC. Encoded protein: CASSHEGRSDYEQYF.

This chain connects TRBV18 to TRBJ1-1; D possibly corresponds to TRBD1 (5 bases). Trimming took 3 bases from V and 5 from J, leaving 19 bases between them. CDR1 KGHSH and CDR2 LQKENI come from the germline V gene. The CDR3 covers 16 residues. The CDR3, as DNA: TGTGCCAGCTCACCTCCCAAGGGGATTCTGAGGACTGAAGCTTTCTTT. It encodes CASSPPKGILRTEAFF. Together with reference TRBV18 and TRBJ1-1, the CDR3 gives the full variable domain: NAGVMQNPRHLVRRRGQEARLRCSPMKGHSHVYWYRQLPEEGLKFMVYLQKENIIDESGMPKERFSAEFPKEGPSILRIQQVVRGDSAAYFCASSPPKGILRTEAFFGQGTRLTVV.

The table lists this clone with a count of one. The rearrangement links TRBV6-6 to TRBJ2-7, with D perhaps matching TRBD2 (5 bases). The CDR3 sequence is 14 residues long. V was clipped by 4 bases and J by 2 bases, with 12 bases between them. The germline gives CDR1 MNHNY, CDR2 SVGAGI (reference sequence). Here the CDR3 reads CASSSPTGTYEQYF. CDR3 bases: TGTGCCAGCAGTTCCCCGACGGGAACCTACGAGCAGTACTTC.

V usage is TRBV28 and J usage is TRBJ1-1, with D unresolved. The germline V and J ends were trimmed by 4 bases and 3 bases, with 9 bases remaining between them. Germline V lookup: CDR1 MDHEN, CDR2 SYDVKM. The CDR3 runs 13 residues. The CDR3 DNA sequence: TGTGCCAGCAGTTCTTCACCGGACACTGAAGCTTTCTTT. Translation gives CASSSSPDTEAFF.

V gene TRBV5-1 combines with J gene TRBJ1-1, with 9 bases fitting TRBD1. From germline, CDR1 is SGHRS and CDR2 YFSETQ. This CDR3 contains 16 residues. V shed 0 bases, J shed 5 bases, and the junction held 8 bases outside the gene matches. The CDR3 loop is CASSLGHTGGLTEAFF. The CDR3 DNA is TGCGCCAGCAGCTTGGGGCATACAGGGGGCTTGACTGAAGCTTTCTTT.

The chain links TRBV27 to TRBJ2-1; TRBD2 is a possible D gene (6 bases). Trimming took 2 bases from V and 15 from J, leaving 20 bases between them. The V gene's germline CDR1 is MNHEY and CDR2 SMNVEV (reference sequence). This CDR3 has 14 amino acids. The CDR3 nucleotides read TGTGCCAGCAGTTTAACTCCGGACGTGGCGGGGCCGTTCTTC. Amino acids: CASSLTPDVAGPFF.

This clone was seen once. This sequence joins TRBV15 and TRBJ1-1, with TRBD1 as a possible D gene (6 bases). The CDR3 has 17 amino acids. V was cut by 0 bases and J by 3 bases, with 17 bases left in between. CDR1 and CDR2 (germline): LNHNV, YYDKDF (reference sequence). Here the CDR3 reads CATSRDMGAASYTEAFF. As DNA, the CDR3 is TGTGCCACCAGCAGAGATATGGGGGCAGCGTCCTACACTGAAGCTTTCTTT.

The table lists this clone with a count of one. The chain combines TRBV5-4 with TRBJ2-5; D gene unclear. Germline V gene sequence: CDR1 SGHNT, CDR2 YYREEE (reference sequence). The CDR3 contains 14 residues. Between the trimmed V and J ends, which lost 1 base and 2 bases, there was a span of 9 bases. CDR3 region: CASSLPGPQETQYF. CDR3 DNA: TGTGCCAGCAGCTTGCCGGGTCCTCAAGAGACCCAGTACTTC.

The chain has TRBV10-2 and TRBJ2-7; 7 nucleotides agree with TRBD1. Germline V gives CDR1 WSHSY, CDR2 SAAADI. This CDR3 region has 15 residues. Unmatched junction bases numbered 5, after V lost 0 bases and J lost 3 bases. This CDR3 is CASSESRTGNYEQYF. DNA for the CDR3: TGCGCCAGCAGTGAGTCGAGGACAGGCAACTACGAGCAGTACTTC.

The rearrangement links TRBV2 to TRBJ1-1; weak D call: TRBD1 (5 bases). The ends were cut back, 1 base at V and 5 bases at J, with 14 bases in the middle. CDR1 and CDR2 from the germline V gene are SNHLY and FYNNEI. This CDR3 spans 15 amino acids. CDR3 sequence reads: CASSEGQQGLTEAFF. CDR3 coding DNA: TGTGCCAGCAGTGAAGGCCAGCAGGGTCTGACTGAAGCTTTCTTT. Supplemented by reference TRBV2 and TRBJ1-1, the full variable domain reads EPEVTQTPSHQVTQMGQEVILRCVPISNHLYFYWYRQILGQKVEFLVSFYNNEISEKSEIFDDQFSVERPDGSNFTLKIRSTKLEDSAMYFCASSEGQQGLTEAFFGQGTRLTVV.

V gene TRBV7-9 combines with J gene TRBJ1-4, with a possible D match to TRBD1 (5 bases). Germline assignment: CDR1 SEHNR and CDR2 FQNEAQ (reference sequence). CDR3 length: 14 amino acids. V lost 2 bases and J 8 bases, leaving 12 bases between the germline ends. The DNA of the CDR3 is TGTGCCAGCAGCTTATCACAGGACTCCGAAAAACTGTTTTTT. This encodes CASSLSQDSEKLFF.

The rearrangement links TRBV19 to TRBJ2-1; D uncertain. Trimming left V 2 bases short and J 3 bases short, with 8 bases between. The germline CDR1 and CDR2 sequences are LNHDA and SQIVND (reference sequence). The CDR3 covers 14 residues. The chain's CDR3 is CASSIRPSYNEQFF. CDR3 nucleotides: TGTGCCAGTAGTATAAGACCGAGCTACAATGAGCAGTTCTTC.

V is TRBV2 and J is TRBJ2-5; TRBD2 aligns across 11 bases. The germline CDR1 and CDR2 sequences are SNHLY and FYNNEI. The CDR3 spans 14 residues. With V trimmed by 6 bases and J by 4 bases, 4 bases remained unmatched. CDR3 in DNA: TGTGCCAGCAGGGAGACTAGCGGGGTAGAGACCCAGTACTTC. It codes for CASRETSGVETQYF.